This T cell receptor beta chain is from a study of OX40 agonist ivuxolimab in advanced cancers. On the study more broadly: Subjects had a mean age of roughly 60 years, with a range of about 23 to 79; almost 85% were male.

The CDR3 consists of 15 residues. CDR1 and CDR2 from the germline V gene are LNHDA and SQIVND (reference sequence). Trimming took 7 bases from V and 2 from J; bases not matched to a gene: 6. The repertoire was sequenced with immunoSEQ multiplex PCR; TCRdb's copy has only in-frame clones and lacks some. The table shows approximately 33,000 clones, with approximately 90% occurring only once. The sampling schedule covered blood at baseline, cycle 4 day 1, and cycle 7 day 1. Material: CD4+ or CD8+ T cells sorted from blood, obtained in a trial of the OX40 agonist ivuxolimab. This chain links TRBV19 with TRBJ1-5; TRBD1 agrees at 9 bases. The sequence was obtained from an adult with an advanced solid tumor such as melanoma, head and neck, liver or kidney cancer. The CDR3 reads CASMAGQGGNQPQHF. The CDR3 region has the DNA TGTGCCAGTATGGCGGGACAGGGTGGCAATCAGCCCCAGCATTTT.